This is a list of T cell receptor beta chains from one sample in a study of T cells in Graves' hyperthyroidism and ophthalmopathy. One entry per CDR3 protein, called by TCRdb with MiXCR from the multiplex PCR reads. Among 500,000 to 650,000 distinct CDR3 sequences, 20% were seen once, and the ten largest hold about half. Sequenced sample: blood. These receptor sequences come from a man aged 40-55 years with Graves' ophthalmopathy. The CDR3 runs from the conserved cysteine through the conserved F or W. The D gene is left open where the match is weak. Clone size is shown for a subset of rows, as once, few, many or a class of expanded clone.

D: TRBD2; V: TRBV7-2; J: TRBJ2-7; size: .; CDR3: CASSSRTSGLSHLAYEQYF; DNA: TGTGCCAGCAGCTCGCGGACTAGCGGCCTATCCCATCTCGCCTACGAGCAGTACTTC
D: .; V: TRBV7-2; J: TRBJ2-2; size: .; CDR3: CASSPRGRENTGELFF; DNA: TGTGCCAGCAGCCCCCGGGGGCGGGAGAACACCGGGGAGCTGTTTTTT
D: TRBD1; V: TRBV7-3; J: TRBJ2-1; size: many; CDR3: CASSLSLDRAGNEQFF; DNA: TGTGCCAGCAGCTTAAGCCTTGACAGGGCGGGCAATGAGCAGTTCTTC
D: .; V: TRBV7-9; J: TRBJ2-5; size: .; CDR3: CASSLAMTGDGETQYF; DNA: TGTGCCAGCAGCTTAGCCATGACAGGTGATGGGGAGACCCAGTACTTC
D: .; V: TRBV4-2; J: TRBJ1-1; size: .; CDR3: CASSQEGVAAFF; DNA: TGTGCCAGCAGCCAAGAAGGGGTAGCAGCTTTCTTT
D: .; V: TRBV11-2; J: TRBJ1-2; size: many; CDR3: CASSLVKGYGYTF; DNA: TGTGCCAGCAGCTTAGTCAAGGGCTATGGCTACACCTTC
D: .; V: TRBV20-1; J: TRBJ2-2; size: few; CDR3: CSARDAVVPGELFF; DNA: TGCAGTGCTAGAGATGCCGTAGTCCCCGGGGAGCTGTTTTTT
D: .; V: TRBV20-1; J: TRBJ2-7; size: few; CDR3: CSAKGAVYEQYF; DNA: TGCAGTGCAAAAGGGGCTGTATACGAGCAGTACTTC
D: TRBD1; V: TRBV20-1; J: TRBJ2-5; size: .; CDR3: CGTKKGAVKETQYF; DNA: TGCGGTACAAAGAAGGGGGCGGTCAAAGAGACCCAGTACTTC
D: .; V: TRBV6-2/TRBV6-3; J: TRBJ1-5; size: .; CDR3: CASKRGNQPQHF; DNA: TGTGCCAGCAAAAGAGGCAATCAGCCCCAGCATTTT
D: TRBD1; V: TRBV20-1; J: TRBJ1-3; size: few; CDR3: CSVQGGNTIYF; DNA: TGCAGTGTACAGGGGGGGAACACCATATATTTT
D: TRBD2; V: TRBV4-3; J: TRBJ2-1; size: few; CDR3: CASSRPAGAGNEQFF; DNA: TGCGCCAGCAGCCGACCAGCGGGAGCGGGAAATGAGCAGTTCTTC
D: .; V: TRBV6-2/TRBV6-3; J: TRBJ1-6; size: .; CDR3: CASSWRNSYNSPLHF; DNA: TGTGCCAGCAGTTGGCGGAATTCCTATAATTCACCCCTCCACTTT
D: TRBD2; V: TRBV14; J: TRBJ2-5; size: few; CDR3: CASSQDGTSGALGTQYF; DNA: TGTGCCAGCAGCCAAGATGGGACTAGCGGGGCGCTTGGGACCCAGTACTTC
D: .; V: TRBV10-3; J: TRBJ1-2; size: few; CDR3: CAISGEGTSGYTF; DNA: TGTGCCATCAGTGGGGAGGGGACTTCTGGCTACACCTTC
D: TRBD1; V: TRBV7-8; J: TRBJ2-1; size: many; CDR3: CASSLAGTGGFGYNEQFF; DNA: TGTGCCAGCAGCTTAGCTGGGACAGGGGGATTTGGTTACAATGAGCAGTTCTTC
D: .; V: TRBV20-1; J: TRBJ2-7; size: many; CDR3: CSARTHRSSYEQYF; DNA: TGCAGTGCTAGAACACATAGGAGCTCCTACGAGCAGTACTTC
D: .; V: TRBV19; J: TRBJ1-1; size: .; CDR3: CASKRQRNTEAFF; DNA: TGTGCCAGTAAAAGACAGCGGAACACTGAAGCTTTCTTT